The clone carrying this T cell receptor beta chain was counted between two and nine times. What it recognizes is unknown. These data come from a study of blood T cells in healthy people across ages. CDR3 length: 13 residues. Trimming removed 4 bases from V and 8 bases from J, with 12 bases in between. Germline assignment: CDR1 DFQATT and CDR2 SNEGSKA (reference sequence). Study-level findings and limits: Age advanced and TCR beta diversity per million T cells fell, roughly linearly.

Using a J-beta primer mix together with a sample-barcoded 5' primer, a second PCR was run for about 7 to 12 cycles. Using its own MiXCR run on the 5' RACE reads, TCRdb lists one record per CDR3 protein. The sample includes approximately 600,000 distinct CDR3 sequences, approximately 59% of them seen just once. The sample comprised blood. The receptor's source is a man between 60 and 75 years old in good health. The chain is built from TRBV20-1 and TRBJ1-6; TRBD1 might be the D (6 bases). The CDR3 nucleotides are TGCAGTGCTAACAGGGATATGGATTCACCCCTCCACTTT. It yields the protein CSANRDMDSPLHF.